Here is one T cell receptor (beta chain) with its context. This sample stems from a study of shared clonotypes between healthy human individuals. Profiled with immunoSEQ multiplex PCR; TCRdb holds only in-frame clones, not every one. The sample lists roughly 2.4 million clones, almost 96% occurring once. This TCR derives from a man between 18 and 29 years old in good health. The sequenced sample was naive CD4+ T cells sorted from blood. Subset: CD45RA+ positively selected.

The CDR3 loop is CATFGRLATGELFF. For the CDR3, the DNA is TGTGCCACCTTCGGACGACTCGCCACCGGGGAGCTGTTTTTT. J is TRBJ2-2 and V is TRBV6-5; D gene ambiguous. The CDR3 consists of 14 residues. Germline V gene lookup returns CDR1 MNHEY and CDR2 SVGAGI. V lost 10 bases and J lost 4, with 16 bases in between.